The 25 T cell receptor beta chains below come from one sample, sequenced in a study of blood T cell repertoires in COVID-19. The data were produced by immunoSEQ multiplex PCR, yet TCRdb's version contains in-frame clones alone and is incomplete. The sample shows 250,000 to 300,000 clones, around 78% of them seen only once. Sequenced material: peripheral blood. The receptors were gathered from a man aged 55 to 70 who had recovered from COVID-19.

This clone appeared a few times. V and J are TRBV27 and TRBJ2-2; TRBD2 matches 9 bases. The CDR3 has 15 residues. Germline CDR1 is MNHEY and CDR2 is SMNVEV (reference sequence). Germline trimming cut 5 bases from V and 3 bases from J; bases unmatched to any gene: 4. This chain's CDR3 is CASSRIAGDTGELFF. The DNA of the CDR3 is TGTGCCAGCAGTCGGATAGCGGGAGACACCGGGGAGCTGTTTTTT.

This sequence joins TRBV9 and TRBJ2-7; possibly TRBD2 for D (5 bases). CDR3 length equals 12 residues. V dropped 4 bases and J dropped 5 bases, with 10 bases sitting between them. Germline CDR1 is SGDLS and CDR2 is YYNGEE. DNA of the CDR3: TGTGCCAGCAGCCCCTCGGGAAACGAGCAGTACTTC. Translation gives CASSPSGNEQYF.

The genes are TRBV4-2 and TRBJ2-1; TRBD2 matches 8 bases. V lost 4 bases to trimming and J lost 5 bases; unmatched junction nucleotides: 10. This CDR3 has 16 residues. Germline CDR1 LGHNA, CDR2 YNFKEQ. This chain's CDR3 is CASSLDGGGTDNEQFF. Here the CDR3 DNA reads TGTGCCAGCAGCCTAGACGGGGGGGGCACTGACAATGAGCAGTTCTTC.

The rearrangement links TRBV7-3 to TRBJ2-2; D call uncertain. From germline, CDR1 is SGHTA and CDR2 FQGTGA. The CDR3 contains 14 residues. Trimming removed 2 bases at V and 7 bases at J, with 11 bases between. CDR3 sequence (DNA): TGTGCCAGCAGCTTATCCCCTGTCGGCGGGGAGCTGTTTTTT. Protein sequence: CASSLSPVGGELFF.

The genes are TRBV10-3 and TRBJ2-7; TRBD2 aligns across 10 bases. Trimming at V came to 11 bases and at J to 6 bases, leaving 10 bases not matched to a gene. The CDR3 extends over 13 amino acids. Germline V gene sequence: CDR1 ENHRY, CDR2 SYGVKD. The DNA for the CDR3 is TGTGCCGAAGCGGGAGGGCCTTTTTCCGAGCAGTACTTC. This translates into CAEAGGPFSEQYF.

The chain employs TRBV11-2 and TRBJ2-2, with 9 nucleotides matching TRBD2. CDR3 length: 18 amino acids. Trimming at V came to 1 base and at J to 2 bases, leaving 8 bases not matched to a gene. The germline CDR1 and CDR2 sequences are SGHAT and FQNNGV. The CDR3 loop reads CASSLVSGGRYNTGELFF. CDR3 DNA sequence: TGTGCCAGCAGCTTAGTTAGCGGGGGCCGCTACAACACCGGGGAGCTGTTTTTT.

The chain links TRBV5-1 to TRBJ1-2; D is unresolved. Deletions cut 4 bases from V and 1 base from J, with 8 bases between. The CDR3 covers 13 residues. Germline lookup yields CDR1 SGHRS and CDR2 YFSETQ. The CDR3 sequence is CASSLDVNYGYTF. In DNA form, the CDR3 reads TGCGCCAGCAGCCTAGACGTTAACTATGGCTACACCTTC. Full variable domain (missing parts from reference TRBV5-1 and TRBJ1-2): KAGVTQTPRYLIKTRGQQVTLSCSPISGHRSVSWYQQTPGQGLQFLFEYFSETQRNKGNFPGRFSGRQFSNSRSEMNVSTLELGDSALYLCASSLDVNYGYTFGSGTRLTVV.

The chain uses TRBV6-5 and TRBJ2-7; 7 nucleotides agree with TRBD1. This CDR3 is 14 amino acids long. Germline V gene lookup returns CDR1 MNHEY and CDR2 SVGAGI. Unmatched junction bases numbered 7, after V lost 6 bases and J lost 2 bases. The CDR3 bases are TGTGCCAGCAGGCCGACAGGGACGCCCTACGAGCAGTACTTC. It codes for CASRPTGTPYEQYF.

The rearrangement joins TRBV6-2 or TRBV6-3 to TRBJ2-2; D call uncertain. The CDR3 runs to 15 residues. Germline CDR1 is MNHEY and CDR2 is SVGEGT. Trimming took off 6 bases at V and 4 bases at J, with 15 bases between the two ends. CDR3 region: CASSSNSVGTGELFF. The CDR3 nucleotides read TGTGCCAGCAGCTCGAACAGTGTCGGCACCGGGGAGCTGTTTTTT.

The rearrangement joins TRBV7-9 to TRBJ1-2; 8 positions match TRBD1. Trimming cost V 5 bases and J 8 bases; bases outside gene matches: 7. From germline, CDR1 is SEHNR and CDR2 FQNEAQ (reference sequence). The CDR3 length is 13 residues. The CDR3 nucleotides are TGTGCCAGCAGCCAGGACAGGGTTAACGGCTACACCTTC. This translates into CASSQDRVNGYTF.

V usage is TRBV28 and J usage is TRBJ1-1, with unresolved D. Deletions cut 5 bases from V and 3 bases from J, with 7 bases between. Germline lookup yields CDR1 MDHEN and CDR2 SYDVKM. There are 12 residues in the CDR3. CDR3 nucleotide sequence: TGTGCCAGCAGTCTCCAGGACACTGAAGCTTTCTTT. It specifies CASSLQDTEAFF.

The chain uses TRBV5-6 and TRBJ2-7; a weak D match, TRBD2 (5 bases). V lost 4 bases to trimming and J lost 6 bases, with 14 bases between them. Germline-derived CDR1 and CDR2 are SGHDT and YYEEEE. The length of the CDR3 is 13 residues. Written as DNA, the CDR3 is TGTGCCAGCAGCCCAGCGGTTCGGTCCGAGCAGTACTTC. Amino acid sequence: CASSPAVRSEQYF.

The rearrangement joins TRBV28 to TRBJ1-6; D unclear. The CDR3 contains 14 residues. The germline CDR1 and CDR2 sequences are MDHEN and SYDVKM. The V end was cut by 8 bases, the J end by 5 bases, with 13 bases between. The chain's CDR3 is CASGYGGNNSPLHF. Written as DNA, the CDR3 is TGTGCCAGCGGGTATGGCGGGAATAATTCACCCCTCCACTTT.

This chain connects TRBV6-5 to TRBJ1-6; D is possibly TRBD1 (6 bases). CDR3 length equals 14 residues. CDR1 is MNHEY and CDR2 is SVGAGI in the germline V gene. The V end lost 5 bases, the J end lost 10 bases, and 15 bases lay between the germline ends. The chain's CDR3 is CASSPDRIRSPLHF. In nucleotides, the CDR3 is TGTGCCAGCAGTCCAGACAGGATTCGGTCACCCCTCCACTTT.

This sequence joins TRBV5-6 and TRBJ2-7; D not certain. The CDR3 loop spans 15 amino acids. V was trimmed by 0 bases and J by 6 bases, leaving 16 bases between them. Germline CDR1 is SGHDT and CDR2 is YYEEEE. CDR3 sequence reads: CASSLGSMSAPEQYF. The CDR3 nucleotides read TGTGCCAGCAGCTTGGGATCTATGTCTGCACCCGAGCAGTACTTC.

In DNA form, the CDR3 reads TGTGCCAGCAGCGGTGTCAGAACCTCATATAATTCACCCCTCCACTTT. Translating gives CASSGVRTSYNSPLHF. The chain links TRBV3-1 (or the pseudogene TRBV3-2) to TRBJ1-6; unclear D gene. Per the germline V gene, CDR1 is LGHDT and CDR2 is YNNKEL (reference sequence). This CDR3 is 16 amino acids long. Deletions cut 5 bases from V and 4 bases from J, with 15 bases between.

The chain carries TRBV6-6 and TRBJ2-3; the match to TRBD2 covers 8 bases. The CDR3 is 15 residues long. The junction had 12 bases not matched to a gene; V was cut back by 5 bases and J by 8 bases. Germline assignment: CDR1 MNHNY and CDR2 SVGAGI (reference sequence). The DNA for the CDR3 is TGTGCCAGCAGTCCCTTGCTGGGGACTAGTTCTACGCAGTATTTT. Translation gives CASSPLLGTSSTQYF.

The J gene is TRBJ2-2, the V gene TRBV5-6; D is uncertain. The CDR3 has 13 amino acids. V shed 4 bases and J shed 4 bases, with 8 bases lying between them. Germline CDR1 and CDR2: SGHDT and YYEEEE. This CDR3 is CASSATFTGELFF. CDR3 bases: TGTGCCAGCAGCGCGACATTCACCGGGGAGCTGTTTTTT.

The chain joins TRBV7-2 to TRBJ2-3, with 12 bases lining up with TRBD2. V was pared by 4 bases and J by 2 bases, with 7 bases of the junction left unmatched. CDR1 and CDR2 (germline): SGHTA, FQGNSA. The CDR3 length is 17 residues. The CDR3 here is CASSSSLAGGYTDTQYF. DNA for the CDR3: TGTGCCAGCAGCTCCTCTCTAGCGGGGGGGTACACAGATACGCAGTATTTT.

This clone was seen once. Distinct nucleotide sequences in the sample also encode this CDR3. The chain carries TRBV6-2 or TRBV6-3 and TRBJ2-7; perhaps TRBD2 as D (5 bases). Trimming left V 1 base short and J 2 bases short, with 9 bases between. The CDR3 runs to 14 residues. Germline CDR1 MNHEY, CDR2 SVGEGT. In nucleotides, the CDR3 is TGTGCCAGCAGTTACTTGGGCGGGCCCTACGAGCAGTACTTC. It specifies CASSYLGGPYEQYF.

CDR3 loop: CASTDRAAGEQFF. The CDR3 DNA follows: TGTGCCAGCACCGACCGGGCTGCGGGGGAGCAGTTCTTC. This rearrangement joins TRBV7-8 to TRBJ2-1; perhaps TRBD2 as D (6 bases). Germline V gene lookup returns CDR1 SGHVS and CDR2 FQNEAQ. V was cut by 7 bases and J by 10 bases, with 17 bases left in between. The CDR3 covers 13 residues.

The chain is built from TRBV6-4 and TRBJ1-1, with unresolved D. V lost 6 bases, J lost 7 bases, and 15 bases lay in between. This CDR3 is built from 13 residues. The germline CDR1 and CDR2 sequences are MRHNA and SNTAGT. Written as DNA, the CDR3 is TGTGCCAGCAGCCCGGAGGCGTTTGGTGAAGCTTTCTTT. This encodes CASSPEAFGEAFF.

The chain has TRBV5-5 and TRBJ1-6; TRBD1 matches at 7 bases. There are 16 residues in the CDR3. After removal of 1 base from V and 5 bases from J, the junction contained 6 bases not matched to a gene. Germline CDR1 reads SGHKS; CDR2 reads YYEKEE (reference sequence). This CDR3 is CASSLFPGQNNSPLHF. The CDR3 DNA reads as TGTGCCAGCAGCTTGTTCCCGGGACAGAATAATTCACCCCTCCACTTT.

This clone was seen once. The CDR3 DNA reads TGCGCCAGCAGCCCAGGGACTAGCGGGGAACATGAGCAGTTCTTC. This translates into CASSPGTSGEHEQFF. The J gene is TRBJ2-1, the V gene TRBV5-1; 13 nucleotides align to TRBD2. This CDR3 has 15 residues. V gave up 4 bases and J gave up 8 bases; unmatched junction bases: 6. Germline V gives CDR1 SGHRS, CDR2 YFSETQ.

This chain connects TRBV19 to TRBJ1-2, with TRBD1 identical over 8 bases. Germline V gene lookup returns CDR1 LNHDA and CDR2 SQIVND (reference sequence). Unmatched junction bases numbered 9, after V lost 5 bases and J lost 7 bases. This CDR3 comprises 14 residues. This chain's CDR3 is CASSSPTGVVGYTF. The CDR3 DNA follows: TGTGCCAGTAGTTCCCCGACAGGGGTGGTTGGCTACACCTTC.